What follows describes a single T cell receptor (beta chain). As yet, its antigen is unknown. The data derive from a study of cytomegalovirus exposure and HLA in healthy donors. Findings and caveats of the study: TCR beta chains associated with HLA were, in a later analysis, more clonally expanded than equally common others. Later on, an analysis tied approximately 17,000 TCR beta sequences to HLA alleles at 0.05 false discovery rate. Earlier findings revealed that most TCR beta V segments proved productive either about 90% or about 30% of the time. One variant, a missense change in DCLRE1C, was linked in a later analysis to TCR beta V- and J-gene trimming.

Vbeta (60) and Jbeta (13) primers were used in the PCR. Using immunoSEQ multiplex PCR, the repertoire was profiled, and TCRdb retains in-frame clones only, with some absent. The sample includes about 120,000 clones, approximately 74% of them seen just once. Trimming pared 5 bases from V and 1 base from J, leaving 17 bases between. Germline CDR1 reads SGHNT; CDR2 reads YENEEA. The CDR3 length is 16 residues. The clonotype was recovered from a woman aged 50 to 65 in good health and CMV-seropositive. Sequencing was done on a sample of PBMCs. The V call is TRBV11-3, the J call TRBJ1-1; no firm D call. CDR3 protein: CASSQSNWEGNTEAFF. The DNA for the CDR3 is TGTGCCAGCAGCCAGTCCAACTGGGAGGGGAACACTGAAGCTTTCTTT.